This T cell receptor beta chain is from a study of beta chain features in type 1 diabetes. General study findings and limits: VDJ junctions sequenced from type 1 diabetes patients showed fewer insertions and more deletions.

As regards this clone: As yet, its antigen is unknown. With only one base between it and a far larger clone, this is likely a read error.

The CDR3 is 11 amino acids. Germline V gene sequence: CDR1 SGHTS, CDR2 YDEGEE. Trimming removed 3 bases from V and 3 bases from J, with 1 base in between. cDNA synthesis used the whole RNA isolate, giving expressed TCRB sequences. Data came from immunoSEQ multiplex PCR; TCRdb stores just in-frame clones and leaves some out. The sample lists 900,000 or so clones, under 20% occurring once. This clonotype was obtained from a woman aged 18-29 years in good health. J is TRBJ2-1 and V is TRBV5-8; D is ambiguous. The sample comprised naive CD4+ T cells from blood. The CDR3 protein is CASSYYNEQFF. Written as DNA, the CDR3 is TGTGCCAGCAGCTACTACAATGAGCAGTTCTTC.